This T cell receptor (beta chain) was sequenced for a study of Graves' ophthalmopathy and Graves' hyperthyroidism (dated 2018 in TCRdb). A note on the overall study: Peripheral blood was collected at initial diagnosis, prior to any treatment. In over 5 hyperthyroidism patients, the T-cell repertoires found in thyroid tissue were compared with those found in blood. The study used signatures of the TCR beta repertoire to tell Graves' ophthalmopathy apart from Graves' hyperthyroidism and to predict which patients would progress to ophthalmopathy. A discovery set of about a hundred patients (under 45 ophthalmopathy, fewer than 60 stable hyperthyroidism) was enrolled to explore V-J signatures distinguishing ophthalmopathy from hyperthyroidism. In total, 120 to 150 blood samples were TCR-sequenced: around 42 ophthalmopathy, some 75 hyperthyroidism and some 17 hyperthyroidism-to-ophthalmopathy patients. An independent validation cohort was composed of some 19 hyperthyroidism patients and around 16 patients who later progressed from hyperthyroidism to ophthalmopathy. After sampling, hyperthyroidism patients received methimazole starting at 30 mg daily, and ophthalmopathy patients received high-dose intravenous methylprednisolone. The paper's findings and limits, for the study overall: The 13-signature model separated ophthalmopathy from stable hyperthyroidism with approximately 90% sensitivity and less than 83% specificity in cross-validation, and 80%/75% in the test set. Most of the expanded thyroid clonotypes with a frequency above 0.001 were also detected in blood, and it was suggested that the thyroid immune response may be reflected by blood repertoires. In validation, the model predicted ophthalmopathy progression with about 70% sensitivity and 72.22% specificity; more than ten predicted patients were CT-confirmed with GO in a median of approximately six months. Sample size was not statistically predetermined, and group allocation was not concealed from the investigators.

This clonotype was seen repeatedly, ten times or more. What antigen it recognizes has not been identified. Base qualities were left out, and no much larger clone turns up one base away. Stable hyperthyroidism was defined as no progression to ophthalmopathy within 18 months of follow-up. Hyperthyroidism patients were newly diagnosed, with disease duration under 2 months, and aged 18 to 65 years. Patients with other autoimmune diseases, uncontrolled infections, pregnancy or lactation were excluded. Diagnosis relied on clinical symptoms, serum thyroxine, TRAb, thyroid ultrasound and orbital computed tomography. Using Ficoll-Paque density gradient centrifugation, PBMCs were isolated from 9 to 10 ml of fresh peripheral blood. Total RNA was extracted with Trizol reagent and quality-checked on an Agilent 2100 Bioanalyzer. According to the germline V gene (reference sequence), CDR1 reads LNHNV and CDR2 reads YYDKDF. V ends up 0 bases short and J 9 bases short, with an unmatched junction base count of 12. The CDR3 measures 16 amino acids from cysteine to phenylalanine. Of the read, only the CDR3 DNA is kept; its 48 bases are in frame from base 1.

For repertoire sequencing, TCR beta CDR3 regions were amplified from RNA transcripts. The first round was an RT-PCR using HTBI primers with the Qiagen OneStep RT-PCR kit, and this first round was followed by a second-round multiplex PCR, then size selection and purification. Libraries were sequenced paired-end with 100 bp reads on an Illumina HiSeq2000. As for the original processing: Reads were processed with SOAPnuke, discarding reads with adapters, uncalled bases, mean Phred below 15, or no exact constant-primer or identifier match. High-quality paired reads were merged with COPE v1.2.5. Each unique nucleotide sequence was treated as a clonotype, and MiTCR v1.1 was used to align the clonotypes to the IMGT TRB V, D and J references. The analysis was limited to V-J combinations with a frequency above 0.0001, which together covered 99.2% of repertoires. For each V-J combination, a TCR clonal expansion and chaos score was defined as F50 clonal expansion divided by the chaos observed in the TCRdist matrix. Welch's t-statistics and random forest were used to reduce features to about 14 V-J combinations, which were fed into a naive Bayes classifier. The Morisita-Horn index was used to measure how similar the thyroid and blood repertoires were. TCRdb itself trimmed the public reads at Q25 with fastp, ran MiXCR and retained productive beta chains. Each CDR3 protein gets just one entry, which takes the most common genes and DNA from the rows behind it. It is TCRdb's table, rather than the study itself, that gives the V and J calls and clone size. For this sample the table gives roughly 400,000 distinct CDR3 sequences, of which about 15% were detected only once. The top ten hold 2% to 3% of the sample.

The sample was peripheral blood. The receptor chain draws on TRBV15 and TRBJ2-7, with 9 middle bases fitting TRBD2. The receptor comes from an adult woman with stable Graves' hyperthyroidism. This receptor has the CDR3 CATSRDRGAGGGGQYF. The nucleotide sequence reads TGTGCCACCAGCAGAGACAGAGGAGCGGGAGGAGGAGGGCAGTACTTC. The reference TRBV15 and TRBJ2-7 proteins fill in what lies around the CDR3, so the full variable domain reads DAMVIQNPRYQVTQFGKPVTLSCSQTLNHNVMYWYQQKSSQAPKLLFHYYDKDFNNEADTPDNFQSRRPNTSFCFLDIRSPGLGDTAMYLCATSRDRGAGGGGQYFGPGTRLTVT.